One sample yielded the 28 T cell receptor beta chains listed below, sequenced in a study of blood T cell repertoires in COVID-19. The assay was immunoSEQ multiplex PCR, and TCRdb's table has in-frame clones only and misses some. Of some 60,000 clones in the sample, about 91% were seen once. Material: peripheral blood. These receptors all come from a man in his sixties with acute or convalescent COVID-19.

The rearrangement joins TRBV19 to TRBJ2-3; 8 positions agree with TRBD1. The CDR3 loop spans 15 amino acids. CDR1 is LNHDA, CDR2 SQIVND, per germline (reference sequence). Trimming cost V 5 bases and J 4 bases; bases outside gene matches: 8. CDR3 residues: CASSPDRVGPDTQYF. CDR3 sequence (DNA): TGTGCCAGTAGTCCGGACAGGGTGGGTCCAGATACGCAGTATTTT. Complete variable domain (other parts from reference TRBV19 and TRBJ2-3): DGGITQSPKYLFRKEGQNVTLSCEQNLNHDAMYWYRQDPGQGLRLIYYSQIVNDFQKGDIAEGYSVSREKKESFPLTVTSAQKNPTAFYLCASSPDRVGPDTQYFGPGTRLTVL.

The chain couples TRBV6-1 to TRBJ2-7, with 7 bases identical to TRBD2. V shed 0 bases and J 2 bases; nucleotides not matched to a gene: 4. This CDR3 has 15 residues. The germline V gene has CDR1 MNHNS and CDR2 SASEGT. The CDR3 here is CASSEAIGLAYEQYF. The CDR3 coding sequence is TGTGCCAGCAGTGAAGCGATTGGACTAGCCTACGAGCAGTACTTC.

The CDR3 sequence: CASSFGTGTETQYF. The CDR3 nucleotides read TGTGCCAGCAGCTTCGGGACAGGAACAGAGACCCAGTACTTC. The chain combines TRBV11-3 with TRBJ2-5; TRBD1 aligns across 8 bases. This CDR3 is built from 14 residues. CDR1 is SGHNT and CDR2 is YENEEA in the germline V gene. Trimming at V came to 3 bases and at J to 4 bases, leaving 4 bases not matched to a gene.

The CDR3 reads CASSRDISNYGYTF. CDR3 DNA sequence: TGTGCCAGCAGTCGGGACATAAGTAACTATGGCTACACCTTC. The rearrangement joins TRBV28 to TRBJ1-2; D might be TRBD1 (6 bases). The CDR3 contains 14 residues. Between the trimmed V and J ends, which lost 5 bases and 1 base, there was a span of 11 bases. CDR1 and CDR2 from the germline V gene are MDHEN and SYDVKM.

CDR3 bases: TGCGCCGGAAGACAGGGCCTCTACAATGAGCAGTTCTTC. It is translated as CAGRQGLYNEQFF. The chain has TRBV4-1 and TRBJ2-1; the match to TRBD1 covers 7 bases. The CDR3 extends over 13 amino acids. V was clipped by 11 bases and J by 3 bases; unmatched bases: 7. Germline assignment: CDR1 MGHRA and CDR2 YSYEKL.

The J gene is TRBJ1-1, the V gene TRBV4-3; D is uncertain. CDR3 length: 14 residues. The ends were cut back, 1 base at V and 6 bases at J, with 12 bases in the middle. Germline CDR1 LGHNA, CDR2 YSLEER. CDR3 residues: CASSQGEGRPEAFF. The CDR3 coding sequence is TGCGCCAGCAGCCAAGGAGAAGGGAGGCCTGAAGCTTTCTTT.

The rearrangement joins TRBV12-3 or TRBV12-4 to TRBJ1-5; D unresolved. Trimming removed 7 bases from V and 0 bases from J, with 4 bases in between. The CDR3 runs to 12 residues. CDR3 coding DNA: TGTGCCAGCACCTATAGCAATCAGCCCCAGCATTTT. Its protein is CASTYSNQPQHF.

As DNA, the CDR3 is TGTGCCAGTATCCTAGCGGGAGGATGGGATACGCAGTATTTT. It is translated as CASILAGGWDTQYF. This rearrangement joins TRBV2 to TRBJ2-3; 11 bases fit TRBD2. This CDR3 has 14 residues. CDR1 and CDR2 from the germline V gene are SNHLY and FYNNEI. The J segment lost 6 bases and the V segment lost 9 bases, leaving 8 bases of the junction unmatched.

This clone was recorded once. This chain connects TRBV19 to TRBJ1-1; 10 positions match TRBD1. Trimming cost V 5 bases and J 3 bases; bases outside gene matches: 3. Per germline, CDR1 LNHDA and CDR2 SQIVND (reference sequence). The CDR3 consists of 14 residues. The CDR3: CASSPDRGYTEAFF. CDR3 DNA: TGTGCCAGTAGTCCGGACAGGGGGTACACTGAAGCTTTCTTT.

The chain employs TRBV5-6 and TRBJ1-1; 9 bases map to TRBD1. This CDR3 contains 14 residues. Germline CDR1 reads SGHDT; CDR2 reads YYEEEE. V was clipped by 5 bases and J by 4 bases; unmatched bases: 6. The CDR3 protein is CASSWDREGTEAFF. CDR3 coding DNA: TGTGCCAGCAGTTGGGACAGGGAAGGCACTGAAGCTTTCTTT.

The chain couples TRBV30 to TRBJ2-7; D is perhaps TRBD2 (5 bases). The CDR3 consists of 14 residues. In germline, CDR1 is GTSNPN, CDR2 SVGIG (reference sequence). V lost 3 bases to trimming and J lost 3 bases, with 15 bases between them. The CDR3 bases are TGTGCCTGGAGCGCAGACTACCCGAACTACGAGCAGTACTTC. Amino acid sequence: CAWSADYPNYEQYF.

J is TRBJ2-3 and V is TRBV7-3, with D possibly TRBD2 on 7 matching bases. Trimming pared 3 bases from V and 2 bases from J, leaving 12 bases between. The CDR3 contains 15 residues. Germline V gene lookup returns CDR1 SGHTA and CDR2 FQGTGA. The CDR3 sequence: CASSLSRGATDTQYF. The CDR3 DNA reads as TGTGCCAGCAGCTTGAGTCGGGGGGCCACAGATACGCAGTATTTT.

The V gene is TRBV30, the J gene TRBJ1-4; maybe TRBD1 (6 bases). Germline V gene sequence: CDR1 GTSNPN, CDR2 SVGIG (reference sequence). This CDR3 has 15 residues. Trimming pared 5 bases from V and 0 bases from J, leaving 13 bases between. Here the CDR3 DNA reads TGTGCCTGGGGGGACAAGGGGGCAACTAATGAAAAACTGTTTTTT. It codes for CAWGDKGATNEKLFF.

The genes are TRBV7-3 and TRBJ1-2; 8 bases match TRBD1. The V gene end was trimmed by 3 bases and the J gene end by 6 bases; junction bases not matched to a gene: 3. CDR3 length: 13 amino acids. Germline V CDR1 and CDR2: SGHTA, FQGTGA. The CDR3 spells CASSLTGEDGYTF. The DNA of the CDR3 is TGTGCCAGCAGCTTGACAGGGGAGGATGGCTACACCTTC. Using reference TRBV7-3 and TRBJ1-2 for the parts outside the CDR3, the full variable domain is GAGVSQTPSNKVTEKGKYVELRCDPISGHTALYWYRQSLGQGPEFLIYFQGTGAADDSGLPNDRFFAVRPEGSVSTLKIQRTERGDSAVYLCASSLTGEDGYTFGSGTRLTVV.

This clone was counted a few times. The same CDR3 also results from other DNA sequences found in this sample. J is TRBJ1-5 and V is TRBV19, with TRBD1 identical over 10 bases. V shed 4 bases, J shed 4 bases, and the junction held 4 bases outside the gene matches. The CDR3 is 15 amino acids. Germline assignment: CDR1 LNHDA and CDR2 SQIVND (reference sequence). The CDR3 sequence is CASSRGTGENQPQHF. DNA of the CDR3: TGTGCCAGTAGTAGGGGGACAGGGGAGAATCAGCCCCAGCATTTT.

The chain links TRBV5-6 to TRBJ2-3; possible D gene TRBD2, 5 bases. CDR1 is SGHDT and CDR2 is YYEEEE in the germline V gene. V lost 1 base, J lost 4 bases, and 7 bases lay in between. CDR3 length: 13 residues. The CDR3 nucleotides are TGTGCCAGCAGCTTGCAGGAGGCAGATACGCAGTATTTT. As protein: CASSLQEADTQYF.

The chain is built from TRBV13 and TRBJ2-1; D is undetermined. V was clipped by 0 bases and J by 7 bases, with 10 bases between them. The CDR3 covers 14 residues. Germline V CDR1 and CDR2: PRHDT, FYEKMQ (reference sequence). CDR3: CASSLGGLMNEQFF. As DNA, the CDR3 is TGTGCCAGCAGCTTAGGGGGCCTTATGAATGAGCAGTTCTTC.

The chain carries TRBV7-2 and TRBJ2-1, with 7 bases identical to TRBD2. The CDR3 spans 18 residues. The V gene's germline CDR1 is SGHTA and CDR2 FQGNSA. Trimming cost V 0 bases and J 5 bases; bases outside gene matches: 13. CDR3 nucleotide sequence: TGTGCCAGCAGCTTAGCGTCGGTTGGTGGGAGGGCCAACAATGAGCAGTTCTTC. Translation: CASSLASVGGRANNEQFF.

The chain joins TRBV19 to TRBJ1-1; 7 nucleotides match TRBD1. Germline V gene sequence: CDR1 LNHDA, CDR2 SQIVND (reference sequence). The CDR3 totals 15 residues. Germline trimming cut 4 bases from V and 0 bases from J; bases unmatched to any gene: 5. The CDR3 region has the DNA TGTGCCAGTAGTACCATTGACAGGGTGAACACTGAAGCTTTCTTT. This sequence encodes CASSTIDRVNTEAFF. The full variable domain, in which reference TRBV19 and TRBJ1-1 provide the parts outside the CDR3, is DGGITQSPKYLFRKEGQNVTLSCEQNLNHDAMYWYRQDPGQGLRLIYYSQIVNDFQKGDIAEGYSVSREKKESFPLTVTSAQKNPTAFYLCASSTIDRVNTEAFFGQGTRLTVV.

The chain joins TRBV10-3 to TRBJ1-4; D not certain. The V end was cut by 0 bases, the J end by 0 bases, with 5 bases between. The CDR3 has 15 amino acids. Germline V gene sequence: CDR1 ENHRY, CDR2 SYGVKD. As DNA, the CDR3 is TGTGCCATCAGTGAGTCAATCTCAACTAATGAAAAACTGTTTTTT. As protein: CAISESISTNEKLFF.

The chain links TRBV3-1 (or the pseudogene TRBV3-2) to TRBJ1-2, with no clear D. The CDR3 contains 14 residues. Trimming left V 1 base short and J 4 bases short, with 10 bases between. From germline, CDR1 is LGHDT and CDR2 YNNKEL (reference sequence). CDR3 residues: CASSQGVGSYGYTF. CDR3 coding DNA: TGTGCCAGCAGCCAAGGGGTGGGGAGCTATGGCTACACCTTC.

The chain has TRBV5-6 and TRBJ2-3, with TRBD2 identical over 14 bases. Trimming took 3 bases from V and 3 from J; bases not matched to a gene: 9. Per the germline V gene, CDR1 is SGHDT and CDR2 is YYEEEE. This CDR3 spans 18 amino acids. CDR3 protein: CASSSAGTSGRVTDTQYF. The CDR3 region has the DNA TGTGCCAGCAGCTCCGCCGGGACTAGCGGGAGAGTGACAGATACGCAGTATTTT.

The chain employs TRBV6-2 or TRBV6-3 and TRBJ2-5; 8 nucleotides match TRBD2. V gave up 4 bases and J gave up 4 bases; unmatched junction bases: 17. This CDR3 comprises 18 residues. Germline V gene sequence: CDR1 MNHEY, CDR2 SVGEGT. This CDR3 is CASSFPLGGGRSTETQYF. For the CDR3, the DNA is TGTGCCAGCAGTTTCCCCCTTGGGGGCGGGAGGTCAACAGAGACCCAGTACTTC.

The chain recombines TRBV24-1 with TRBJ1-5, with D possibly TRBD1 on 6 matching bases. Germline V lookup: CDR1 KGHDR, CDR2 SFDVKD. V lost 6 bases, J lost 1 base, and 9 bases lay in between. The CDR3 contains 14 residues. The CDR3 loop reads CATSFRGSNQPQHF. CDR3 DNA: TGTGCCACCAGTTTCAGGGGCAGCAATCAGCCCCAGCATTTT.

The chain has TRBV20-1 and TRBJ1-2; D is possibly TRBD1 (5 bases). Germline CDR1 DFQATT, CDR2 SNEGSKA (reference sequence). Trimming removed 3 bases at V and 6 bases at J, with 17 bases between. The CDR3 loop spans 14 amino acids. This CDR3 reads CSASPGPTDDGYTF. The DNA of the CDR3 is TGCAGTGCTAGTCCAGGGCCCACGGACGATGGCTACACCTTC.

The V call is TRBV27, the J call TRBJ2-1, with unresolved D. The germline V gene encodes CDR1 MNHEY and CDR2 SMNVEV (reference sequence). The CDR3 contains 12 residues. Trimming took 3 bases from V and 8 from J, leaving 8 bases between them. The CDR3: CASSLTRHEQFF. CDR3 nucleotide sequence: TGTGCCAGCAGTTTGACTCGGCATGAGCAGTTCTTC.

The chain couples TRBV12-3 or TRBV12-4 to TRBJ1-1, with TRBD1 matching 7 bases. The CDR3 spans 13 residues. J gave up 8 bases and V 6 bases, and 9 bases lay outside the gene matches. In DNA, the CDR3 is TGTGCCAGCAGCCGCGCCGCCAGGGGGGAAGCTTTCTTT. Translating gives CASSRAARGEAFF.

This clone was picked up a small number of times. The chain couples TRBV6-1 to TRBJ2-3; TRBD1 matches 10 bases. Germline CDR1 reads MNHNS; CDR2 reads SASEGT. This CDR3 comprises 17 residues. The junction had 9 bases not matched to a gene; V was cut back by 3 bases and J by 3 bases. The CDR3, as DNA: TGTGCCAGCAGTGAGGGGGGGACAGGGGTCAGAACAGATACGCAGTATTTT. Encoded protein: CASSEGGTGVRTDTQYF.